This paragraph covers one T cell receptor (beta chain) sequence. It was into CD45RA+ naive and CD45RA-negative memory subsets that the CD4+ cells were split. This sample is part of a study of shared clonotypes between healthy human individuals. Germline V gives CDR1 SGHRS, CDR2 YFSETQ. The CDR3 contains 15 residues. V gave up 6 bases and J gave up 3 bases; unmatched junction bases: 8. Replicate PCRs from sorted subsets contained about 0.2 ug DNA, which is tens of thousands of T cell genomes. TCRdb keeps only in-frame clones here, not all; method: immunoSEQ multiplex PCR. This sample has approximately 2.5 million clones, with 85% to 95% found just once.

The TCR sequence derives from a man younger than 35 in good health. V gene TRBV5-1 combines with J gene TRBJ2-2; 7 nucleotides align to TRBD2. Sequenced sample: naive CD4+ T cells sorted from blood. Sample subset: CD45RA+ positively selected. DNA for the CDR3: TGCGCCAGCAACTACGGGGGAGGGGACACCGGGGAGCTGTTTTTT. Translated: CASNYGGGDTGELFF.